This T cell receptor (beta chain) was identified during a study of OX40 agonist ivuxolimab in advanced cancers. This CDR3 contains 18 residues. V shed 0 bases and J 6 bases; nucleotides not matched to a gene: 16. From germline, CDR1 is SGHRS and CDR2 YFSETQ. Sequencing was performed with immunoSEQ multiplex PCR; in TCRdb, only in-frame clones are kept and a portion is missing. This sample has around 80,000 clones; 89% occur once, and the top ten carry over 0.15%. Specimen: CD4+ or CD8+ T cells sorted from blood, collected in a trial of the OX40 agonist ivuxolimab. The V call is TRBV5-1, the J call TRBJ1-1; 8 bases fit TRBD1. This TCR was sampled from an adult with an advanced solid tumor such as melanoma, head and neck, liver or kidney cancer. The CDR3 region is CASSLEQGAQGMQSEAFF. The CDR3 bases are TGCGCCAGCAGCTTGGAGCAGGGGGCGCAGGGTATGCAATCTGAAGCTTTCTTT.